The 23 T cell receptor beta chains reported below all come from one sample, sequenced in a study of T cell clonotyping in hematopoietic cell transplantation. Sequenced by immunoSEQ multiplex PCR; TCRdb stores in-frame clones only, minus some. In the table there are almost 20,000 clones, approximately 79% of which are singletons. Material for sequencing was peripheral blood mononuclear cells. The receptor set was obtained from a man aged 55 to 70 in good health. Some clones in this sample may be carry-over from other donors' samples.

V and J are TRBV28 and TRBJ1-5; D is possibly TRBD1 (5 bases). Germline lookup yields CDR1 MDHEN and CDR2 SYDVKM. Between the trimmed V and J ends, which lost 4 bases and 2 bases, there was a span of 18 bases. The CDR3 covers 17 residues. The CDR3 region is CASSSPWLGGGNQPQHF. The CDR3 DNA reads TGTGCCAGCAGTTCTCCCTGGTTGGGGGGTGGCAATCAGCCCCAGCATTTT.

V and J are TRBV7-2 and TRBJ2-5; D is undetermined. This CDR3 is built from 14 residues. V gave up 6 bases and J gave up 1 base, with 12 bases separating them. Germline V CDR1 and CDR2: SGHTA, FQGNSA. CDR3 nucleotide sequence: TGTGCCAGCAGACCCCAAAGAAGCCAAGAGACCCAGTACTTC. It encodes CASRPQRSQETQYF.

This clone was seen a single time. This chain joins TRBV4-2 and TRBJ1-2; D might be TRBD1 (6 bases). Looked up from germline, CDR1 is LGHNA and CDR2 is YNFKEQ. The length of the CDR3 is 15 residues. V was shortened by 4 bases and J by 6 bases, with 18 bases between the two germline ends. The CDR3 nucleotides are TGTGCCAGCAGCCTAAGGCTGGGGGCGCTGGATGGCTACACCTTC. It is translated as CASSLRLGALDGYTF.

V gene TRBV19 combines with J gene TRBJ2-2; D is ambiguous. The CDR3 is made up of 12 amino acids. Germline V gene sequence: CDR1 LNHDA, CDR2 SQIVND (reference sequence). The V gene lost 6 bases and the J gene lost 8 bases, with 10 bases spanning the gap. CDR3: CASSSRIGELFF. The CDR3 DNA follows: TGTGCCAGTAGCTCCCGGATTGGGGAGCTGTTTTTT.

V is TRBV6-6 and J is TRBJ2-7; TRBD2 agrees at 8 bases. Per the germline V gene, CDR1 is MNHNY and CDR2 is SVGAGI (reference sequence). The CDR3 is made up of 15 amino acids. V gave up 7 bases and J gave up 3 bases; unmatched junction bases: 11. CDR3 loop: CASTPGPSGLYEQYF. The CDR3 DNA reads as TGTGCCAGCACCCCCGGCCCTAGCGGGCTCTACGAGCAGTACTTC.

The chain links TRBV4-2 to TRBJ2-7; 8 bases agree with TRBD1. The CDR3 has 14 residues. Germline V CDR1 and CDR2: LGHNA, YNFKEQ. The junction had 6 bases not matched to a gene; V was cut back by 1 base and J by 7 bases. In nucleotides, the CDR3 is TGTGCCAGCAGCCAAGGCGGACAGGGCGATGAGCAGTACTTC. This encodes CASSQGGQGDEQYF.

The chain employs TRBV28 and TRBJ2-7; TRBD2 aligns across 8 bases. The germline V gene has CDR1 MDHEN and CDR2 SYDVKM. The CDR3 consists of 14 residues. The V segment lost 2 bases and the J segment 5 bases; nucleotides outside the gene matches: 5. The CDR3 DNA reads TGTGCCAGCAGTTTAACCAGCGGGAGTGACGAGCAGTACTTC. Translated: CASSLTSGSDEQYF.

The chain links TRBV18 to TRBJ2-7; the match to TRBD2 covers 12 bases. The ends lost 3 bases at V and 6 bases at J; junction bases unmatched: 3. Germline-derived CDR1 and CDR2 are KGHSH and LQKENI. This CDR3 comprises 14 residues. The CDR3 here is CASSPLAGGPEQYF. In DNA, the CDR3 is TGTGCCAGCTCACCCCTAGCGGGAGGGCCCGAGCAGTACTTC.

The V gene is TRBV7-6, the J gene TRBJ2-2; no clear D. Looked up from germline, CDR1 is SGHVS and CDR2 is FNYEAQ. V was trimmed by 1 base and J by 6 bases, leaving 9 bases between them. This CDR3 has 14 amino acids. CDR3 DNA: TGTGCCAGCAGCTTAGTGCGTAATCCCGGGGAGCTGTTTTTT. It yields the protein CASSLVRNPGELFF.

This chain joins TRBV9 and TRBJ2-7; the match to TRBD2 covers 7 bases. The germline gives CDR1 SGDLS, CDR2 YYNGEE. V gave up 3 bases and J gave up 2 bases; unmatched junction bases: 5. This CDR3 is 14 amino acids long. CDR3 in DNA: TGTGCCAGCAGCGCGAGCGGGACCACCTACGAGCAGTACTTC. Its translation: CASSASGTTYEQYF.

V is TRBV5-1 and J is TRBJ2-1; 10 bases match TRBD2. V lost 2 bases and J lost 9; bases outside the gene matches: 8. There are 15 residues in the CDR3. In germline, CDR1 is SGHRS, CDR2 YFSETQ. The CDR3 region is CASSLGRAGGSEQFF. The CDR3 coding sequence is TGCGCCAGCAGCTTAGGGAGAGCGGGAGGGAGTGAGCAGTTCTTC. The whole variable domain, filled in from reference TRBV5-1 and TRBJ2-1, reads KAGVTQTPRYLIKTRGQQVTLSCSPISGHRSVSWYQQTPGQGLQFLFEYFSETQRNKGNFPGRFSGRQFSNSRSEMNVSTLELGDSALYLCASSLGRAGGSEQFFGPGTRLTVL.

The rearrangement links TRBV6-5 to TRBJ1-1, with a possible D match to TRBD1 (5 bases). V lost 2 bases, J lost 4 bases, and 8 bases lay in between. The V gene's germline CDR1 is MNHEY and CDR2 SVGAGI. The CDR3 length is 13 residues. The CDR3 coding sequence is TGTGCCAGCAGTTACATCGGGGGCACTGAAGCTTTCTTT. Encoded protein: CASSYIGGTEAFF.

The table lists this clone with a few counts. V and J are TRBV5-4 and TRBJ2-6; D unclear. V gave up 0 bases and J gave up 4 bases, with 11 bases separating them. There are 16 residues in the CDR3. Germline V CDR1 and CDR2: SGHNT, YYREEE (reference sequence). CDR3 protein: CASSLVSALGANVLTF. DNA of the CDR3: TGTGCCAGCAGCTTGGTTTCAGCCTTGGGGGCCAACGTCCTGACTTTC. The whole variable domain, remainder taken from reference TRBV5-4 and TRBJ2-6, is ETGVTQSPTHLIKTRGQQVTLRCSSQSGHNTVSWYQQALGQGPQFIFQYYREEENGRGNFPPRFSGLQFPNYSSELNVNALELDDSALYLCASSLVSALGANVLTFGAGSRLTVL.

The chain links TRBV7-9 to TRBJ2-4; 9 positions agree with TRBD2. The germline CDR1 and CDR2 sequences are SEHNR and FQNEAQ (reference sequence). Germline trimming cut 0 bases from V and 6 bases from J; bases unmatched to any gene: 0. This CDR3 comprises 14 residues. CDR3 nucleotide sequence: TGTGCCAGCAGCTTAGCTAGCGGGAGAAACATTCAGTACTTC. Its translation: CASSLASGRNIQYF. The full variable domain, its missing parts supplied by reference TRBV7-9 and TRBJ2-4, is DTGVSQNPRHKITKRGQNVTFRCDPISEHNRLYWYRQTLGQGPEFLTYFQNEAQLEKSRLLSDRFSAERPKGSFSTLEIQRTEQGDSAMYLCASSLASGRNIQYFGAGTRLSVL.

The chain is built from TRBV1 and TRBJ2-7. TRBV1 is labeled a pseudogene. This CDR3 region has 17 residues. The CDR3 nucleotides read TGCACCAGCAGCCAAGTGATTGGGGGAGAGTGGTCCTACGAGCAGTACGTC. It translates to CTSSQVIGGEWSYEQYV.

CDR3 protein: CASSQAPGASGGYGYTF. The CDR3 nucleotides are TGCGCCAGCAGCCAAGCCCCGGGGGCCTCAGGCGGCTATGGCTACACCTTC. The rearrangement uses TRBV4-1 and TRBJ1-2; TRBD1 might be the D (6 bases). In germline, CDR1 is MGHRA, CDR2 YSYEKL. The ends were cut back, 1 base at V and 4 bases at J, with 19 bases in the middle. The CDR3 loop spans 17 amino acids.

This chain connects TRBV19 to TRBJ1-1; D uncertain. This CDR3 contains 14 residues. The V and J ends lost 9 bases and 0 bases respectively, with 14 bases between them. From germline, CDR1 is LNHDA and CDR2 SQIVND (reference sequence). The CDR3 DNA reads TGTGCCAGCTGTGCCCGAGGCATGAACACTGAAGCTTTCTTT. Amino acids: CASCARGMNTEAFF.

The rearrangement uses TRBV2 and TRBJ1-1, with D unresolved. Germline lookup yields CDR1 SNHLY and CDR2 FYNNEI. The CDR3 runs 14 residues. The ends were cut back, 2 bases at V and 3 bases at J, with 10 bases in the middle. CDR3 in amino acids: CASSESGIYTEAFF. CDR3 in DNA: TGTGCCAGCAGTGAATCGGGGATTTACACTGAAGCTTTCTTT.

The chain uses TRBV5-6 and TRBJ1-1; the D gene is possibly TRBD1 (5 bases). Germline V gives CDR1 SGHDT, CDR2 YYEEEE. Trimming cost V 4 bases and J 2 bases, with 15 bases left between them. The CDR3 is 15 residues long. The CDR3 DNA follows: TGTGCCAGCAGCACCTCAGGGAACCGAAACACTGAAGCTTTCTTT. As protein: CASSTSGNRNTEAFF.

This clone has only a few counts. V and J are TRBV6-6 and TRBJ1-4; D gene unclear. Germline CDR1 reads MNHNY; CDR2 reads SVGAGI (reference sequence). The CDR3 extends over 14 amino acids. The V gene lost 9 bases and the J gene lost 4 bases, with 15 bases spanning the gap. The CDR3 DNA sequence: TGTGCCAGTTCGTGGGTCACCAATAATGAAAAACTGTTTTTT. Translation: CASSWVTNNEKLFF.

This clone is medium-sized (0.01 to 0.1%) within its sample. V gene TRBV5-1 combines with J gene TRBJ1-1; no definite D call. CDR3 size: 15 residues. Trimming stripped 2 bases from V and 4 bases from J, with 15 bases between. CDR1 and CDR2 from the germline V gene are SGHRS and YFSETQ. This CDR3 is CASSLREEESTEAFF. As DNA, the CDR3 is TGCGCCAGCAGCTTAAGGGAGGAGGAGAGCACTGAAGCTTTCTTT.

This chain uses TRBV7-9 with TRBJ1-1; D gene ambiguous. With 0 bases removed from V and 6 bases from J, the gap between germline ends came to 5 bases. This CDR3 contains 12 residues. The germline gives CDR1 SEHNR, CDR2 FQNEAQ (reference sequence). For the CDR3, the DNA is TGTGCCAGCAGCTTAGCGATCTCTGAAGCTTTCTTT. Translating it yields CASSLAISEAFF.

This rearrangement joins TRBV4-2 to TRBJ1-2; D is unclear. Germline V CDR1 and CDR2: LGHNA, YNFKEQ. V was trimmed by 1 base and J by 7 bases, leaving 13 bases between them. The CDR3 length is 14 residues. This chain's CDR3 is CASSQVQTESGYTF. CDR3 DNA sequence: TGTGCCAGCAGCCAAGTCCAGACTGAAAGTGGCTACACCTTC.